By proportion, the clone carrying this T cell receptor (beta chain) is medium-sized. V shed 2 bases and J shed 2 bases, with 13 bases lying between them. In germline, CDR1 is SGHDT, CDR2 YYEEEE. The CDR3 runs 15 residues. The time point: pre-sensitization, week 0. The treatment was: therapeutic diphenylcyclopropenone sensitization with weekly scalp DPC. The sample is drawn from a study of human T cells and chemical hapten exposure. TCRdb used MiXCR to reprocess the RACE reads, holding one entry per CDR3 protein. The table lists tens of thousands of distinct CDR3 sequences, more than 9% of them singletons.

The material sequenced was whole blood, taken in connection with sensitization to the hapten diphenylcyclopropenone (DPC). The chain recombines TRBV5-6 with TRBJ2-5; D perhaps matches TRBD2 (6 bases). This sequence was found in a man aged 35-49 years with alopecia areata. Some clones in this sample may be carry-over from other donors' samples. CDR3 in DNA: TGTGCCAGCAGCTTAATAGGGCGGGGACAAGAGACCCAGTACTTC. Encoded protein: CASSLIGRGQETQYF.